A selection of T cell receptor beta chains follows, all from one sample in a study of cytotoxic CD8 clonotypes in ibrutinib-treated CLL. Assay: immunoSEQ multiplex PCR; the TCRdb copy retains only in-frame clones and omits some. There are about 140,000 clones in the sample; 91% occur only once, and 10% to 14% lies in the top ten. The specimen comprised PBMCs, sampled after 12 months of ibrutinib treatment. Receptors were obtained from a human donor with chronic lymphocytic leukemia. CDR3s include the opening cysteine and the closing phenylalanine or tryptophan. The D gene is left open where the match is weak. The size entry is marked missing in some rows and otherwise reads once, few, many or a size class.

d_call: NA
v_call: TRBV14
j_call: TRBJ2-3
clone_size: few
cdr3_nt: TGTGCCAGCAGCCAAGATTCGGGGACGCAGTATTTT
cdr3_aa: CASSQDSGTQYF

d_call: TRBD2
v_call: TRBV28
j_call: TRBJ2-3
clone_size: NA
cdr3_nt: TGTGCCAGCAGCCTACTAGGGGAGGGAACAGATACGCAGTATTTT
cdr3_aa: CASSLLGEGTDTQYF

d_call: NA
v_call: TRBV28
j_call: TRBJ2-7
clone_size: NA
cdr3_nt: TGTGCCAGCAGGGGCCCTCCACCTAGCGTTCTGACTGGGGAGCAGTACTTC
cdr3_aa: CASRGPPPSVLTGEQYF

d_call: NA
v_call: TRBV11-3
j_call: TRBJ1-2
clone_size: NA
cdr3_nt: TGTGCCAGCAGCGACGGCTCTTATGGCTACACCTTC
cdr3_aa: CASSDGSYGYTF

d_call: TRBD1
v_call: TRBV19
j_call: TRBJ1-2
clone_size: NA
cdr3_nt: TGTGCCAGTAGTACCCGGGACAGCTATGGCTACACCTTC
cdr3_aa: CASSTRDSYGYTF

d_call: NA
v_call: TRBV11-2
j_call: TRBJ2-7
clone_size: NA
cdr3_nt: TGTGCCAGCACCCCAACGGCGGCAACCTACGAGCAGTACTTC
cdr3_aa: CASTPTAATYEQYF

d_call: TRBD2
v_call: TRBV7-3
j_call: TRBJ2-1
clone_size: NA
cdr3_nt: TGTGCCAGCAGCTCGGCAGCGGGGTCCTACAATGAGCAGTTCTTC
cdr3_aa: CASSSAAGSYNEQFF

d_call: NA
v_call: TRBV7-7
j_call: TRBJ1-4
clone_size: few
cdr3_nt: TGTGCTAGCAGCCGGACGGTTAATGAAAAACTGTTTTTT
cdr3_aa: CASSRTVNEKLFF

d_call: NA
v_call: TRBV6-6
j_call: TRBJ1-1
clone_size: NA
cdr3_nt: TGTGCCAGCAGTTACTCGACCAGTCTGAGGAACACTGAAGCTTTCTTT
cdr3_aa: CASSYSTSLRNTEAFF

d_call: NA
v_call: TRBV7-9
j_call: TRBJ2-5
clone_size: NA
cdr3_nt: TGTGCCAGCAGCTCCGGACCGAGAGAGACCCAGTACTTC
cdr3_aa: CASSSGPRETQYF

d_call: TRBD1
v_call: TRBV19
j_call: TRBJ2-7
clone_size: NA
cdr3_nt: TGTGCCAGTAGTGAGGGACAGGGGTCCTACGAGCAGTACTTC
cdr3_aa: CASSEGQGSYEQYF

d_call: TRBD1
v_call: TRBV7-9
j_call: TRBJ2-7
clone_size: NA
cdr3_nt: TGTGCCAGCAGCTCGACAGGGGCTGGCGAGCAGTACTTC
cdr3_aa: CASSSTGAGEQYF

d_call: NA
v_call: TRBV7-9
j_call: TRBJ2-7
clone_size: NA
cdr3_nt: TGTGCCAGCAGCTTAGCTGTCGGGGCGGGTGGGGAGTCCTACGAGCAGTACTTC
cdr3_aa: CASSLAVGAGGESYEQYF

d_call: TRBD1
v_call: TRBV9
j_call: TRBJ1-3
clone_size: NA
cdr3_nt: TGTGCCAGCAGCGTTCAGGGGGCGGAAAACACCATATATTTT
cdr3_aa: CASSVQGAENTIYF

d_call: TRBD1
v_call: TRBV6-1
j_call: TRBJ2-5
clone_size: NA
cdr3_nt: TGTGCCAGCACTCGGGCAGGGGGAGAGACCCAGTACTTC
cdr3_aa: CASTRAGGETQYF

d_call: NA
v_call: TRBV18
j_call: TRBJ2-3
clone_size: NA
cdr3_nt: TGTGCCAGCTCCCCAGCCCGGCGTGAGGTGTATTTT
cdr3_aa: CASSPARREVYF

d_call: NA
v_call: TRBV28
j_call: TRBJ1-1
clone_size: NA
cdr3_nt: TGTGCCAGCAGTTCCCCCGGGACATTAAACACTGAAGCTTTCTTT
cdr3_aa: CASSSPGTLNTEAFF

d_call: NA
v_call: TRBV13
j_call: TRBJ2-2
clone_size: NA
cdr3_nt: TGTGCCAGCAGCTTAACCGGGGAGCTGTTTTTT
cdr3_aa: CASSLTGELFF

d_call: NA
v_call: TRBV7-2
j_call: TRBJ1-5
clone_size: NA
cdr3_nt: TGTGCCAGCAGTGACAGCTCCTATAGCAATCAGCCCCAGCATTTT
cdr3_aa: CASSDSSYSNQPQHF

d_call: TRBD1
v_call: TRBV27
j_call: TRBJ2-7
clone_size: NA
cdr3_nt: TGTGCCAGCAGTCTTCGTTGGGACAGCTCCTACGAGCAGTACTTC
cdr3_aa: CASSLRWDSSYEQYF

d_call: TRBD2
v_call: TRBV5-1
j_call: TRBJ2-1
clone_size: NA
cdr3_nt: TGCGCCAGCAGCATACCTTCCGGGACTAGCGGGAGGACGAGCTCCTACAATGAGCAGTTCTTC
cdr3_aa: CASSIPSGTSGRTSSYNEQFF

d_call: NA
v_call: TRBV5-1
j_call: TRBJ2-5
clone_size: NA
cdr3_nt: TGCGCCAGCAGCTTGGACACAGTCCAAGAGACCCAGTACTTC
cdr3_aa: CASSLDTVQETQYF

d_call: NA
v_call: TRBV4-1
j_call: TRBJ2-1
clone_size: NA
cdr3_nt: TGCGCCAGCAGCCAAGATCTGCTCGACCTCTCCTACAATGAGCAGTTCTTC
cdr3_aa: CASSQDLLDLSYNEQFF

d_call: NA
v_call: TRBV19
j_call: TRBJ2-7
clone_size: NA
cdr3_nt: TGTGCCAGTAGTATCGCCACAGGGCCGAACTACGAGCAGTACTTC
cdr3_aa: CASSIATGPNYEQYF

d_call: TRBD1
v_call: TRBV5-1
j_call: TRBJ1-4
clone_size: NA
cdr3_nt: TGCGCCAGCAGCTCCGGGACAGCAAGTGAAAAACTGTTTTTT
cdr3_aa: CASSSGTASEKLFF

d_call: NA
v_call: TRBV7-8
j_call: TRBJ2-1
clone_size: NA
cdr3_nt: TGTGCCAGCAGCTTGGGTAGGGGGAGCTCCTACAATGAGCAGTTCTTC
cdr3_aa: CASSLGRGSSYNEQFF

d_call: TRBD2
v_call: TRBV7-8
j_call: TRBJ2-3
clone_size: NA
cdr3_nt: TGTGCCAGCAGCCTGGGACTAGCGGGAGGGAGTTATACGCAGTATTTT
cdr3_aa: CASSLGLAGGSYTQYF

d_call: TRBD1
v_call: TRBV6-6
j_call: TRBJ1-2
clone_size: once
cdr3_nt: TGTGCCAGCAGTTATGAGACAGGGGACGGCTACACCTTC
cdr3_aa: CASSYETGDGYTF

d_call: TRBD2
v_call: TRBV9
j_call: TRBJ2-2
clone_size: NA
cdr3_nt: TGTGCCAGCAGGCTAGCGGGGGCCACCGGGGAGCTGTTTTTT
cdr3_aa: CASRLAGATGELFF

d_call: NA
v_call: TRBV27
j_call: TRBJ2-4
clone_size: NA
cdr3_nt: TGTGCCAGCAAGGGGTGGACGAAGAACATTCAGTACTTC
cdr3_aa: CASKGWTKNIQYF

d_call: NA
v_call: TRBV27
j_call: TRBJ2-7
clone_size: NA
cdr3_nt: NA
cdr3_aa: CASILGYEQYF

d_call: TRBD1
v_call: TRBV28
j_call: TRBJ1-2
clone_size: once
cdr3_nt: TGTGCCACCGACAGGGACAGCTATGGCTACACCTTC
cdr3_aa: CATDRDSYGYTF

d_call: NA
v_call: TRBV9
j_call: TRBJ1-5
clone_size: NA
cdr3_nt: TGTGCCAGCAGCGGAGGGGCAGGGCCCCAGCATTTT
cdr3_aa: CASSGGAGPQHF

d_call: NA
v_call: TRBV14
j_call: TRBJ1-3
clone_size: NA
cdr3_nt: TGTGCCAGCAGCCAAGACCTCCGGAGCTCTGGAAACACCATATATTTT
cdr3_aa: CASSQDLRSSGNTIYF

d_call: NA
v_call: TRBV19
j_call: TRBJ1-5
clone_size: NA
cdr3_nt: TGTGCCAGTAGTATAGCTCCAGGGGCGCGGGGTAAACCCCAGCATTTT
cdr3_aa: CASSIAPGARGKPQHF

d_call: NA
v_call: TRBV7-9
j_call: TRBJ1-4
clone_size: NA
cdr3_nt: TGTGCCAGCAGCTTACCGGGAACCTCGAATGAAAAACTGTTTTTT
cdr3_aa: CASSLPGTSNEKLFF

d_call: NA
v_call: TRBV5-1
j_call: TRBJ2-7
clone_size: NA
cdr3_nt: TGCGCCAGCAGCCCCGACGAAACCTACGAGCAGTACTTC
cdr3_aa: CASSPDETYEQYF

d_call: TRBD1
v_call: TRBV18
j_call: TRBJ2-6
clone_size: NA
cdr3_nt: TGTGCCAGCTCAGACTGGGACAGGGGAGATCTGGGGGCCAACGTCCTGACTTTC
cdr3_aa: CASSDWDRGDLGANVLTF

d_call: NA
v_call: TRBV6-5
j_call: TRBJ2-3
clone_size: NA
cdr3_nt: TGTGCCAGCAGTTACGGCAACGGGGCAGATACGCAGTATTTT
cdr3_aa: CASSYGNGADTQYF

d_call: NA
v_call: TRBV10-3
j_call: TRBJ1-5
clone_size: NA
cdr3_nt: TGTGCCATCAGTGAACGCAGCGCTGGGGATCAGCCCCAGCATTTT
cdr3_aa: CAISERSAGDQPQHF

d_call: NA
v_call: TRBV18
j_call: TRBJ2-1
clone_size: NA
cdr3_nt: TGTGCCAGCTCACAAACAGGGTATGAGCAGTTCTTC
cdr3_aa: CASSQTGYEQFF

d_call: NA
v_call: TRBV6-6
j_call: TRBJ1-1
clone_size: NA
cdr3_nt: TGTGCCAGCGCCTCTGACAGGCGAGCTTTCTTT
cdr3_aa: CASASDRRAFF

d_call: NA
v_call: TRBV11-2
j_call: TRBJ2-7
clone_size: NA
cdr3_nt: TGTGCCAGCAGCTTAGAAGTTTGGAGCTCCTACGAGCAGTACTTC
cdr3_aa: CASSLEVWSSYEQYF

d_call: NA
v_call: TRBV7-9
j_call: TRBJ2-3
clone_size: NA
cdr3_nt: TGTGCCAGCAGCCCCTACACAGATACGCAGTATTTT
cdr3_aa: CASSPYTDTQYF

d_call: NA
v_call: TRBV19
j_call: TRBJ1-2
clone_size: NA
cdr3_nt: TGTGCCAGTAGTGCAGGATGGAACTATGGCTACACCTTC
cdr3_aa: CASSAGWNYGYTF

d_call: TRBD1
v_call: TRBV28
j_call: TRBJ1-2
clone_size: NA
cdr3_nt: TGTGCCAGCAGTTCCGGAGGGGGCGCTCGTGGCTACACCTTC
cdr3_aa: CASSSGGGARGYTF